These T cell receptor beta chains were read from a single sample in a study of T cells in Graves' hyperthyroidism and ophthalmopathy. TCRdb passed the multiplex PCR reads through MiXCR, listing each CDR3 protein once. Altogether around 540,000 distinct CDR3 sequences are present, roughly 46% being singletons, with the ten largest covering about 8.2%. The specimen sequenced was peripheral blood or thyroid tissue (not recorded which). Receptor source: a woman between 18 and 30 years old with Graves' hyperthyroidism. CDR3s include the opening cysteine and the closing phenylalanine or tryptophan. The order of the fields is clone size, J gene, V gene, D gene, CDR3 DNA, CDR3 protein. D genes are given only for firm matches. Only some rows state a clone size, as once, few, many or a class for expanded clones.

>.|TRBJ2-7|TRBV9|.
TGTGCCAGCAGCGTAGTGACTGGTTCGGAGCAGTACTTC
CASSVVTGSEQYF
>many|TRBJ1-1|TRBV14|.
TGTGCCAGCAGCGCTGCTGGGGCATACACTGAAGCTTTCTTT
CASSAAGAYTEAFF
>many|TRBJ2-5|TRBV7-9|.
TGTGCCACCCAGGACAGCCTACAAGAGACCCAGTACTTC
CATQDSLQETQYF
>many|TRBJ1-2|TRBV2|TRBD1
TGCGCCAGCAGCGGACAGGGGCCCTATGGCTACACCTTC
CASSGQGPYGYTF
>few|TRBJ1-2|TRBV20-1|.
TGCAGTGCCGGGGGCAACAACTATGGCTACACCTTC
CSAGGNNYGYTF
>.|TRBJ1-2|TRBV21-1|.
TGTGCCAGCAGCACCGGGCGGTATGACTACACCTTC
CASSTGRYDYTF
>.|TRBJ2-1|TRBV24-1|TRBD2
TGTGCCACCAGTGAAAAAGGACTAGCGGGGTTGAATGAGCAGTTCTTC
CATSEKGLAGLNEQFF
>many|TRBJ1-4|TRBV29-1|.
TGCAGCGTTGGTTTCGGGGGGGAAAAACTGTTTTTT
CSVGFGGEKLFF
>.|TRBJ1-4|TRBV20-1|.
TGCAGTGCTAGAGATACGGCAGGAGGAAATGAAAAACTGTTTTTT
CSARDTAGGNEKLFF
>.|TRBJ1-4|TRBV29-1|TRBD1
TGCAGCGTCCCCGGGACAGGGAGAGCTAATGAAAAACTGTTTTTT
CSVPGTGRANEKLFF
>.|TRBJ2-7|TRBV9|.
TGTGCCAGCAGCGTAGAGCCGGGATCCGACGAGCAGTACTTC
CASSVEPGSDEQYF
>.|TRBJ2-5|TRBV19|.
TGTGCCAGTAGTATAGCTGCGGACAGTAAGGAGACCCAGTACTTC
CASSIAADSKETQYF
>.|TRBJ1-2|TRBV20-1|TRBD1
TGCAGTGCTTCTACCCCCGGACAGGGAGGGTATGGCTACACCTTC
CSASTPGQGGYGYTF
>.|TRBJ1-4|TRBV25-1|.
TGTGCTAGAGCCACATCGGGGGAAAAACTGTTTTTT
CARATSGEKLFF
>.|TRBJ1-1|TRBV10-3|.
TGTGCCATCAGTGACGGGGATGCAGGGGTGACTGAAGCTTTCTTT
CAISDGDAGVTEAFF
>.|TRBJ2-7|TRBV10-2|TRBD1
TGCGCCAGCAGTGAGGTGGGGACAGGGGCCTACGAGCAGTACTTC
CASSEVGTGAYEQYF
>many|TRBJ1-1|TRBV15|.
TGTGCCACCAGCAGAAGATCCGGGTCGGAAGCTTTCTTT
CATSRRSGSEAFF
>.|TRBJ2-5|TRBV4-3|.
TGCGCCAGCAGCCAGGGTGCGGGCCAAGAGACCCAGTACTTC
CASSQGAGQETQYF
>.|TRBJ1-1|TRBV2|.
TGTGCCAGCCGAGGTACAGCGACGAACACTGAAGCTTTCTTT
CASRGTATNTEAFF
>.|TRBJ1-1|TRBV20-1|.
TGCAGTGCTAGGCGCGGGATTAACACTGAAGCTTTCTTT
CSARRGINTEAFF
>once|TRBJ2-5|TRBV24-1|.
TGTGCCACCCCTCCTAGGACAGCGGGCGATGAGACCCAGTACTTC
CATPPRTAGDETQYF
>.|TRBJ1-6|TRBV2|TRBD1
TGTGCCAGCAGTGCTAGGGACAGGGTTAATAATTCACCCCTCCACTTT
CASSARDRVNNSPLHF
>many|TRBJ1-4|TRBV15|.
TGTGCCACCAGCAGAGTTCGATCAACTAATGAAAAACTGTTTTTT
CATSRVRSTNEKLFF
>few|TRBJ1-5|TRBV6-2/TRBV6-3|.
TGTGCCAGCAGGTACCAGGGCAGCAATCAGCCCCAGCATTTT
CASRYQGSNQPQHF
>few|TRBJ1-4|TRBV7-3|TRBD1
TGTGCCAGCAGCTCGGGACAGTCCAATGAAAAACTGTTTTTT
CASSSGQSNEKLFF
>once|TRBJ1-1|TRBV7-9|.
TGTGCCAGCAGCGTACAGGGTGGGGGCACTGAAGCTTTCTTT
CASSVQGGGTEAFF
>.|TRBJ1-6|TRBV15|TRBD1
TGTGCCACCAGCAGAGAGGGACAGGGGACCCGGGGTTCACCCCTCCACTTT
CATSREGQGTRGSPLHF
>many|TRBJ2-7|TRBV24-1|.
TGTGCCACCAGTGACTCCCCGGGCGGCGCCTGGGACGAGCAGTACTTC
CATSDSPGGAWDEQYF
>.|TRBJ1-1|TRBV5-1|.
TGCGCCAGCAGCAGAATCGGGCTCCCTGGAACTGAAGCTTTCTTT
CASSRIGLPGTEAFF
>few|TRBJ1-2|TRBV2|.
TGTGCCAGCAGTGCTACAGGTGACGGCTATGGCTACACCTTC
CASSATGDGYGYTF
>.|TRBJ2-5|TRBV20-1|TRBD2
TGCAGTGCTAGAGGACGGGAGGACCAAGAGACCCAGTACTTC
CSARGREDQETQYF
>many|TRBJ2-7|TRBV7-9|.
TGTGCCAGCAGTGGACGCGAGCAGTACTTC
CASSGREQYF
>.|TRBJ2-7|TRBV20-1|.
TGCAGTGCTAGCATAAGGACTACCTCCTACGAGCAGTACTTC
CSASIRTTSYEQYF
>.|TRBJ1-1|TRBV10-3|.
TGTGCCATCAGCGGGGAGGGAGGAGCTTTCTTT
CAISGEGGAFF
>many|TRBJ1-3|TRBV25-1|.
TGTGCCAGCAGTGGTTCGGGGGCGGCTGGAAACACCATATATTTT
CASSGSGAAGNTIYF
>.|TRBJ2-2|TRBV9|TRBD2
TGTGCCAGCAGCGTCCTCTCCGGGAGGGCCGACGGGGAGCTGTTTTTT
CASSVLSGRADGELFF
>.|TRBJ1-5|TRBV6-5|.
TGTGCCAGCGTTAATAGCAATCAGCCCCAGCATTTT
CASVNSNQPQHF
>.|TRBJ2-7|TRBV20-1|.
TGCAGTGCTAGCCAAGACTACGAGCAGTACTTC
CSASQDYEQYF
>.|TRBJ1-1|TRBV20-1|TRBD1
TGCAGTGCGACCCTACAGGGGGCGACTGAAGCTTTCTTT
CSATLQGATEAFF
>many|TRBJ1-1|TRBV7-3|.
TGTGCCAGCAGCTTAGGCTTGCAAACTGAAGCTTTCTTT
CASSLGLQTEAFF
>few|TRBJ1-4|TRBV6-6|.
TGTGCCAGCAGTGAAGCGCCTGCAACTAATGAAAAACTGTTTTTT
CASSEAPATNEKLFF
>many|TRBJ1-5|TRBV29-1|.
TGCAGCGTGAGGGGTAGCAATCAGCCCCAGCATTTT
CSVRGSNQPQHF
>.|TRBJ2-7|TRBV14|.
TGTGCCAGCAGCCAAGTCTCTGAGGTGCAGTGCTTC
CASSQVSEVQCF
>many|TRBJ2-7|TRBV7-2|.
TGTGCCAGCAGCCTGCTGGAGGGCAGTTTCTACGAGCAGTACTTC
CASSLLEGSFYEQYF
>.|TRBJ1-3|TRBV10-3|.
TGTGCCATCAGTGCCTCTCCTGGGACCTCTGGAAACACCATATATTTT
CAISASPGTSGNTIYF
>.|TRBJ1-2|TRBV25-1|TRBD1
TGTGCCAGCAGCGACGGGACAGGGGTGAGCTACACCTTC
CASSDGTGVSYTF
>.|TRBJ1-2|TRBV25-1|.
TGTGCCAGCAGTGAATCAGGGCCAACTCATGGCTACACCTTC
CASSESGPTHGYTF
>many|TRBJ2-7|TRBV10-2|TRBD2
TGCGCCAGCCGGACTAGCAGTTACGAGCAGTACTTC
CASRTSSYEQYF